The rows below give T cell receptor beta chains drawn from one sample of a study of cytomegalovirus exposure and HLA in healthy donors. Clones were read by immunoSEQ multiplex PCR, and TCRdb kept only the in-frame ones, dropping some. The table records roughly 200,000 clones, roughly 81% of them present only once. Material for sequencing was PBMCs. These TCRs come from a woman between 25 and 40 years old in good health and CMV-seronegative. CDR3s include the opening cysteine and the closing phenylalanine or tryptophan. D genes are given only for firm matches. Where a row states a size, it is once, few, many or the class of an expanded clone; other rows omit it.

V gene	D gene	J gene	clone size	CDR3 length	CDR3 protein	CDR3 DNA
TRBV5-1	NA	TRBJ1-4	NA	15	CASSFQQPSNEKLFF	TGCGCCAGCAGCTTTCAACAGCCATCTAATGAAAAACTGTTTTTT
TRBV25-1	NA	TRBJ1-2	NA	14	CASTPSGGSYGYTF	TGTGCCAGCACCCCCTCGGGGGGGAGCTATGGCTACACCTTC
TRBV5-4	NA	TRBJ2-5	NA	16	CASSTVQGFSQETQYF	TGTGCCAGCAGCACCGTTCAGGGGTTCAGCCAAGAGACCCAGTACTTC
TRBV25-1	NA	TRBJ1-1	NA	15	CASSESGSMNTEAFF	TGTGCCAGCAGTGAATCAGGTTCAATGAACACTGAAGCTTTCTTT
TRBV7-2	NA	TRBJ1-2	NA	16	CASSTQALMFNYGYTF	TGTGCCAGCAGCACCCAGGCGTTGATGTTTAACTATGGCTACACCTTC
TRBV28	NA	TRBJ1-5	NA	12	CASSLLQQPQHF	TGTGCCAGCAGTTTATTACAGCAGCCCCAGCATTTT
TRBV9	NA	TRBJ1-3	NA	13	CASSDSSGNTIYF	TGTGCCAGCAGCGACAGCTCTGGAAACACCATATATTTT
TRBV11-2	NA	TRBJ1-5	NA	13	CASSYQTNQPQHF	TGTGCCAGCAGCTACCAGACAAATCAGCCCCAGCATTTT
TRBV7-9	NA	TRBJ2-1	NA	17	CASSLASIGTPYNEQFF	TGTGCCAGCAGCTTAGCGAGTATTGGTACCCCGTACAATGAGCAGTTCTTC
TRBV30	NA	TRBJ1-1	NA	13	CAWSFSGGTEAFF	TGTGCCTGGAGCTTTTCTGGGGGGACTGAAGCTTTCTTT
TRBV30	TRBD2	TRBJ2-3	NA	15	CASGRLAGSTDTQYF	TGTGCCTCGGGGAGGCTAGCGGGTTCTACAGATACGCAGTATTTT
TRBV6-5	TRBD1	TRBJ1-2	NA	15	CASSYSGQGDYGYTF	TGTGCCAGCAGTTATTCCGGACAGGGGGACTATGGCTACACCTTC
TRBV13	NA	TRBJ2-7	NA	13	CASSQGPSYEQYF	TGTGCCAGCAGCCAGGGGCCCAGCTACGAGCAGTACTTC
TRBV5-1	NA	TRBJ2-5	NA	15	CASSWTDTTQETQYF	TGCGCCAGCAGCTGGACGGACACGACCCAAGAGACCCAGTACTTC
TRBV6-6	NA	TRBJ2-2	NA	16	CASSSKLSGSHGELFF	TGTGCCAGCAGTTCTAAGTTGTCGGGGTCTCACGGGGAGCTGTTTTTT
TRBV30	TRBD1	TRBJ1-4	NA	12	CACQGAGEKLFF	TGTGCCTGTCAGGGGGCTGGTGAAAAACTGTTTTTT
TRBV30	NA	TRBJ2-6	NA	15	CAWSHRETGANVLTF	TGTGCCTGGAGTCACAGGGAAACTGGGGCCAACGTCCTGACTTTC
TRBV27	TRBD2	TRBJ2-7	NA	17	CASSFSDGTSGTQKQYF	TGTGCCAGCAGTTTCTCGGACGGGACTAGCGGGACCCAGAAGCAGTACTTC
TRBV4-1	NA	TRBJ2-5	NA	15	CASSQVRTAKETQYF	TGCGCCAGCAGCCAAGTCAGGACAGCTAAAGAGACCCAGTACTTC
TRBV7-2	TRBD2	TRBJ2-2	few	14	CASSLQGGAGELFF	TGTGCCAGCAGCTTACAGGGAGGGGCCGGGGAGCTGTTTTTT
TRBV5-1	NA	TRBJ1-1	NA	13	CASSLDGWTEAFF	TGCGCCAGCAGCTTGGACGGTTGGACTGAAGCTTTCTTT
TRBV9	TRBD2	TRBJ2-3	once	17	CASSVRRYGGRGDTQYF	TGTGCCAGCAGCGTAAGAAGATACGGCGGGAGGGGAGATACGCAGTATTTT
TRBV5-1	NA	TRBJ1-4	once	15	CASSPGGRRNEKLFF	TGCGCCAGCAGCCCGGGTGGGAGGAGAAATGAAAAACTGTTTTTT
TRBV27	NA	TRBJ1-5	once	16	CASSGGAKGRNQPQHF	TGTGCCAGCAGCGGAGGGGCGAAGGGTCGAAATCAGCCCCAGCATTTT
TRBV7-2	TRBD2	TRBJ2-1	NA	19	CASSPRIGSGGATYNEQFF	TGTGCCAGCAGCCCTAGAATTGGTAGCGGGGGGGCGACCTACAATGAGCAGTTCTTC
TRBV7-2	NA	TRBJ1-2	NA	16	CASSLDRIVANYGYTF	TGTGCCAGCAGCCTTGACAGGATTGTAGCTAACTATGGCTACACCTTC
TRBV15	TRBD2	TRBJ2-3	NA	17	CATSREFSGSYADTQYF	TGTGCCACCAGCAGAGAGTTCAGCGGGAGTTACGCAGATACGCAGTATTTT
TRBV2	NA	TRBJ2-6	NA	12	CATTSGANVLTF	TGTGCCACTACCTCTGGGGCCAACGTCCTGACTTTC
TRBV5-1	NA	TRBJ2-1	NA	16	CASSLLGQGPYNEQFF	TGCGCCAGCAGCTTGTTAGGGCAGGGGCCCTACAATGAGCAGTTCTTC